Presented here are 4 T cell receptor beta chains from one specimen sequenced in a study of blood T cell repertoires in COVID-19. Measured with immunoSEQ multiplex PCR; TCRdb has only the in-frame clones, and not every one. Of a few hundred thousand clones in the sample, over 80% are singletons; the top ten hold 6.3%. The material sequenced was peripheral blood. All receptors derive from a woman aged 45-65 years with COVID-19, enrolled during active disease.

The J gene is TRBJ1-3, the V gene TRBV7-9; no clear D. The CDR3 runs to 16 residues. From germline, CDR1 is SEHNR and CDR2 FQNEAQ (reference sequence). V shed 1 base and J shed 0 bases, with 10 bases lying between them. The CDR3 loop is CASSLGQAGSGNTIYF. The DNA for the CDR3 is TGTGCCAGCAGCTTAGGGCAGGCCGGCTCTGGAAACACCATATATTTT.

The chain employs TRBV4-1 and TRBJ2-5; D call uncertain. V was clipped by 1 base and J by 3 bases, with 9 bases between them. The CDR3 runs 14 residues. Germline V CDR1 and CDR2: MGHRA, YSYEKL. The chain's CDR3 is CASSQVSTEETQYF. The CDR3 bases are TGCGCCAGCAGCCAAGTGTCCACAGAAGAGACCCAGTACTTC.

This chain connects TRBV7-8 to TRBJ1-2; TRBD1 agrees at 9 bases. Per germline, CDR1 SGHVS and CDR2 FQNEAQ. This CDR3 region has 16 residues. Germline trimming cut 5 bases from V and 5 bases from J; bases unmatched to any gene: 12. The CDR3 DNA is TGTGCCAGCAGCCTTAGGACAGGGGCCACCTTATATGGCTACACCTTC. Translating it yields CASSLRTGATLYGYTF.

The rearrangement uses TRBV19 and TRBJ1-5, with 9 bases that match TRBD1. CDR1 and CDR2 (germline): LNHDA, SQIVND (reference sequence). The V gene end was trimmed by 9 bases and the J gene end by 4 bases; junction bases not matched to a gene: 10. CDR3 length equals 15 residues. CDR3 nucleotide sequence: TGTGCCAGCCTCGTACTGGGACAGGGAAATCAGCCCCAGCATTTT. This translates into CASLVLGQGNQPQHF.